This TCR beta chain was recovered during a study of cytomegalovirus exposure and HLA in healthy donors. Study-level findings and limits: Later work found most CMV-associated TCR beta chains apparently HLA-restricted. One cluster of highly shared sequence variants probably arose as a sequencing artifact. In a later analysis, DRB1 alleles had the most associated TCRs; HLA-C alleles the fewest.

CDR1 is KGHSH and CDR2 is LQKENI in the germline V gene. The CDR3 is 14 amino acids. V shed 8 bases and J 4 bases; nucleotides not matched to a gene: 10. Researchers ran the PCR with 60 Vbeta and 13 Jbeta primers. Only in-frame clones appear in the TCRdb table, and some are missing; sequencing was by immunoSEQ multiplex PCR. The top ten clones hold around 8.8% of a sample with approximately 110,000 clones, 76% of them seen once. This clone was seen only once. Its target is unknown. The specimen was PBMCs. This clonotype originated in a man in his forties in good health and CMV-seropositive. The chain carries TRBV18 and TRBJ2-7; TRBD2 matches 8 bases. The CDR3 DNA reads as TGTGCCAGCCAGACCGGGACTAGGGTTTACGAGCAGTACTTC. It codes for CASQTGTRVYEQYF.